Each of the 11 T cell receptor beta chains below was sequenced from the same sample in a study of cytomegalovirus exposure and HLA in healthy donors. A multiplex PCR was run with 60 Vbeta primers and 13 Jbeta primers. The repertoire was sequenced with immunoSEQ multiplex PCR; TCRdb's copy has only in-frame clones and lacks some. This table has 130,000 or so clones, 70% to 85% appearing once. The sample comprised PBMCs. These TCRs come from a woman in her thirties or forties in good health and CMV-seronegative.

V usage is TRBV9 and J usage is TRBJ2-1; 8 bases are a match to TRBD2. CDR3 size: 14 residues. V lost 2 bases to trimming and J lost 5 bases; unmatched junction nucleotides: 3. The germline CDR1 and CDR2 sequences are SGDLS and YYNGEE. The CDR3 loop is CASSVSGTNNEQFF. The CDR3 coding sequence is TGTGCCAGCAGCGTTAGCGGGACAAACAATGAGCAGTTCTTC.

The V gene is TRBV4-1, the J gene TRBJ1-1; D gene uncertain. The V and J ends lost 1 base and 1 base respectively, with 10 bases between them. There are 15 residues in the CDR3. CDR1 is MGHRA and CDR2 is YSYEKL in the germline V gene. CDR3 DNA: TGCGCCAGCAGCCAAGTTGGGCAGTCGAACACTGAAGCTTTCTTT. Amino acids: CASSQVGQSNTEAFF.

This clone was counted only a few times. The chain joins TRBV19 to TRBJ1-1; tentatively, D is TRBD1 (6 bases). The CDR3 is made up of 14 amino acids. Per germline, CDR1 LNHDA and CDR2 SQIVND (reference sequence). The germline V and J ends were trimmed by 6 bases and 0 bases, with 11 bases remaining between them. The CDR3 DNA is TGTGCCAGTAGACGGACAGCAATGAACACTGAAGCTTTCTTT. Protein product: CASRRTAMNTEAFF.

This clone was recorded a few times. The chain couples TRBV4-1 to TRBJ2-1; weak D call: TRBD2 (6 bases). The CDR3 runs to 16 residues. Germline V gene sequence: CDR1 MGHRA, CDR2 YSYEKL. Trimming pared 3 bases from V and 5 bases from J, leaving 17 bases between. The CDR3 region is CASSHRVVADHNEQFF. As DNA, the CDR3 is TGCGCCAGCAGCCACCGCGTAGTAGCGGACCACAATGAGCAGTTCTTC.

V and J are TRBV10-3 and TRBJ2-3, with 7 bases that match TRBD2. The trim removed 4 bases at V and 0 bases at J, leaving 7 bases unmatched. Germline values: CDR1 ENHRY, CDR2 SYGVKD. The CDR3 covers 16 residues. The CDR3 here is CAISGLAETSTDTQYF. In DNA, the CDR3 is TGTGCCATCAGTGGACTAGCCGAAACTAGCACAGATACGCAGTATTTT.

The chain employs TRBV7-2 and TRBJ1-1; TRBD1 is a possible D gene (5 bases). Germline assignment: CDR1 SGHTA and CDR2 FQGNSA. The CDR3 has 16 amino acids. V lost 1 base, J lost 0 bases, and 12 bases lay in between. CDR3 nucleotide sequence: TGTGCCAGCAGCTTAGAGGCAGGGTACATGAACACTGAAGCTTTCTTT. This encodes CASSLEAGYMNTEAFF.

The V gene is TRBV19, the J gene TRBJ2-5; D may be TRBD1 (5 bases). CDR3 size: 14 residues. V was pared by 6 bases and J by 4 bases, with 15 bases between. Germline V gene data show CDR1 as LNHDA and CDR2 as SQIVND (reference sequence). The CDR3 reads CASSGAGFGETQYF. In DNA form, the CDR3 reads TGTGCCAGTAGCGGCGCAGGGTTCGGAGAGACCCAGTACTTC.

The CDR3, as DNA: TGTGCCAGCAGCCCGGGGGGACGGGGTGGCTACACCTTC. Its translation is CASSPGGRGGYTF. The chain carries TRBV5-4 and TRBJ1-2, with D possibly matching TRBD1 (5 bases). V shed 4 bases and J shed 7 bases, with 14 bases lying between them. Germline values: CDR1 SGHNT, CDR2 YYREEE (reference sequence). The CDR3 is 13 residues long. The full variable domain, in which reference TRBV5-4 and TRBJ1-2 provide the parts outside the CDR3, is ETGVTQSPTHLIKTRGQQVTLRCSSQSGHNTVSWYQQALGQGPQFIFQYYREEENGRGNFPPRFSGLQFPNYSSELNVNALELDDSALYLCASSPGGRGGYTFGSGTRLTVV.

Here the CDR3 DNA reads TGTGCCAGCAGTTTATGGGCGGGCGAGTACGAGCAGTACTTC. The encoded protein is CASSLWAGEYEQYF. The V and J genes are TRBV28 and TRBJ2-7, with a weak D call TRBD2 (5 bases). With 0 bases removed from V and 4 bases from J, the gap between germline ends came to 10 bases. The CDR3 has 14 residues. CDR1 is MDHEN and CDR2 is SYDVKM in the germline V gene. Variable domain in full (rest from reference TRBV28 and TRBJ2-7): DVKVTQSSRYLVKRTGEKVFLECVQDMDHENMFWYRQDPGLGLRLIYFSYDVKMKEKGDIPEGYSVSREKKERFSLILESASTNQTSMYLCASSLWAGEYEQYFGPGTRLTVT.

This sequence joins TRBV4-2 and TRBJ2-7; TRBD2 aligns across 8 bases. This CDR3 region has 16 residues. Germline CDR1 and CDR2: LGHNA and YNFKEQ. J was trimmed by 4 bases and V by 1 base; bases with no gene match: 9. For the CDR3, the DNA is TGTGCCAGCAGCCAAGCGATTTCGGGAGGGCCTTACGAGCAGTACTTC. Translation: CASSQAISGGPYEQYF.

V usage is TRBV5-4 and J usage is TRBJ2-1; D not resolved. CDR1 is SGHNT and CDR2 is YYREEE in the germline V gene (reference sequence). V lost 4 bases and J 3 bases, leaving 17 bases between the germline ends. The CDR3 extends over 16 amino acids. The CDR3 sequence is CASSPPPRLDYNEQFF. CDR3 nucleotides: TGTGCCAGCAGCCCCCCCCCTAGACTCGACTACAATGAGCAGTTCTTC.